What follows describes a single TCR beta chain. Its antigen is still unknown. This entry comes from a study of T cells after yellow fever vaccination. Overall study context: The fractions with low cell numbers were processed using SMART-Seq v4 Ultra Low Input. Study conclusions and caveats: A minor fraction of clonotypes spanned both CD4 and CD8 compartments.

One entry per CDR3 protein, called by TCRdb with MiXCR from the 5' RACE reads. The sample contains roughly 500,000 distinct CDR3 sequences, 19% of which appear only once. CDR1 KGHSH and CDR2 LQKENI come from the germline V gene. The CDR3 consists of 16 residues. With 4 bases clipped from V and 3 bases from J, the junction kept 10 bases outside the gene matches. The source material was PBMCs, sampled 15 days after the yellow fever booster vaccination. The sequence derives from a man between 25 and 39 years old who received the YFV17D yellow fever vaccine. The chain has TRBV18 and TRBJ2-5, with 8 bases fitting TRBD1. CDR3 nucleotides: TGTGCCAGCTCACGAGAAGTGACAGGGGCCGAAGAGACCCAGTACTTC. Protein: CASSREVTGAEETQYF.